This T cell receptor beta chain was recorded in a study of shared clonotypes between healthy human individuals. Remarks on this clone: This sequence may be a read error, since a much larger clone differs from it by one base.

There were only Caucasian adults among the donors, and all lived in Nashville, Tennessee. Trimming cost V 4 bases and J 2 bases, with 3 bases left between them. Per germline, CDR1 MDHEN and CDR2 SYDVKM. The CDR3 spans 11 residues. This table comes from immunoSEQ multiplex PCR, and its TCRdb copy is limited to in-frame clones, with some not included. The sample lists 1 million to 1.2 million clones, approximately 80% seen once, with 0.85% to 1% in the top ten. The gene calls are TRBV28 and TRBJ2-7; unclear D gene. Sequenced material: memory CD4+ T cells from PBMCs. Indicated subset: CD45RA-negative fraction. The receptor's source is a man between 18 and 35 years old in good health. Some clones in this sample may be carry-over from other donors' samples. This CDR3 reads CASSSAYEQYF. The DNA of the CDR3 is TGTGCCAGCAGTTCCGCCTACGAGCAGTACTTC.